Listed below are T cell receptor beta chains from one sample, sequenced in a study of T cells in localized non-small cell lung cancer. The table came from immunoSEQ multiplex PCR; TCRdb's copy has only in-frame clones and leaves some out. The sample lists 30,000 or so clones; 89% were seen once. The sample here was peripheral blood, taken before any cancer treatment. The receptors here all came from a woman aged 40-69 years with stage I lung adenocarcinoma. Each CDR3 is given with its conserved first and last residue. A D gene is named only where the DNA matches it firmly. The size entry is marked missing in some rows and otherwise reads once, few, many or a size class.

J: TRBJ2-3; D: TRBD1; size: .; V: TRBV5-1; DNA: TGCGCCAGCAGCCCGACAGGGATGCAAGATACGCAGTATTTT; CDR3: CASSPTGMQDTQYF
J: TRBJ1-6; D: .; size: .; V: TRBV28; DNA: TGTGCCAGCAGTTTTATAATCGCGGGTAATTCACCCCTCCACTTT; CDR3: CASSFIIAGNSPLHF
J: TRBJ1-1; D: TRBD1; size: once; V: TRBV19; DNA: TGTGCCAGTAGGATTAGGACAGGGGGCACTGAAGCTTTCTTT; CDR3: CASRIRTGGTEAFF
J: TRBJ1-1; D: TRBD1; size: .; V: TRBV7-6; DNA: TGTGCCAGCAGCTTAGCTCCTAAGACAGGGGGCTATGATACTGAAGCTTTCTTT; CDR3: CASSLAPKTGGYDTEAFF
J: TRBJ2-1; D: .; size: .; V: TRBV7-9; DNA: TGTGCCAGCTCTGCTATGGGGACGGACCTCGGTGAGCAGTTCTTC; CDR3: CASSAMGTDLGEQFF
J: TRBJ2-7; D: TRBD1; size: .; V: TRBV18; DNA: TGTGCCAGCTCAGTCCAGGGGGTTTTCTCCTACGAGCAGTACTTC; CDR3: CASSVQGVFSYEQYF
J: TRBJ1-4; D: TRBD1; size: .; V: TRBV4-3; DNA: TGCGCCAGCAGCCAAGAAGGGACAGGAGATGCAACTAATGAAAAACTGTTTTTT; CDR3: CASSQEGTGDATNEKLFF
J: TRBJ1-3; D: .; size: .; V: TRBV30; DNA: TGTGCCTGGACCGACGGTTCCTCTGGAAACACCATATATTTT; CDR3: CAWTDGSSGNTIYF
J: TRBJ2-1; D: .; size: .; V: TRBV28; DNA: TGTGCCAGCAGTTTCCGGAATGAGCAGTTCTTC; CDR3: CASSFRNEQFF
J: TRBJ1-4; D: .; size: .; V: TRBV6-1; DNA: TGTGCCAGCGGACCTTGGACAGTAGACGAAAAACTGTTTTTT; CDR3: CASGPWTVDEKLFF
J: TRBJ1-5; D: .; size: .; V: TRBV4-1; DNA: TGCGCCAGCAGCCAAGGAGCGACAATGACTCAGCCCCAGCATTTT; CDR3: CASSQGATMTQPQHF
J: TRBJ2-7; D: .; size: .; V: TRBV5-1; DNA: TGCGCCAGCAGCCCCAGGGGTTACGAGCAGTACTTC; CDR3: CASSPRGYEQYF
J: TRBJ2-7; D: .; size: .; V: TRBV5-8; DNA: TGTGCCAGCAATGGGGTTTCCTACGAGCAGTACTTC; CDR3: CASNGVSYEQYF
J: TRBJ2-5; D: TRBD1; size: .; V: TRBV2; DNA: TGTGCCAGCAAAGGACAGGGGGAGACCCAGTACTTC; CDR3: CASKGQGETQYF
J: TRBJ2-5; D: .; size: .; V: TRBV7-6; DNA: TGTGCCAGCAGCTTAAATCGCGTTCAATATGAGACCCAGTACTTC; CDR3: CASSLNRVQYETQYF
J: TRBJ2-1; D: TRBD1; size: .; V: TRBV28; DNA: TGTGCCAGCAGTTTATGGGAGACAGGGGCGTACAATGAGCAGTTCTTC; CDR3: CASSLWETGAYNEQFF
J: TRBJ1-1; D: .; size: .; V: TRBV4-1; DNA: TGCGCCAGCAGCCTAGCGGAGAACACTGAAGCTTTCTTT; CDR3: CASSLAENTEAFF
J: TRBJ2-1; D: TRBD1; size: .; V: TRBV28; DNA: TGTGCCAGCAGTCAGGGGACAGGGGGTATCAATGAGCAGTTCTTC; CDR3: CASSQGTGGINEQFF
J: TRBJ2-1; D: TRBD1; size: .; V: TRBV4-1; DNA: TGCGCCAGCAGCCAAGGACAGGGGGGTATCGATGAGCAGTTCTTC; CDR3: CASSQGQGGIDEQFF
J: TRBJ2-7; D: .; size: .; V: TRBV27; DNA: TGTGCCAGCAGTTCCCTCAGCTCCTACGAGCAGTACTTC; CDR3: CASSSLSSYEQYF
J: TRBJ2-3; D: TRBD1; size: .; V: TRBV5-5; DNA: TGTGCCAGCAGCTTGCGGCAGGGGGCAAGGGTGGATACGCAGTATTTT; CDR3: CASSLRQGARVDTQYF
J: TRBJ1-4; D: TRBD1; size: .; V: TRBV19; DNA: TGTGCCAGTAGGGTTCTGGGACAGGGAGATGAAAAACTGTTTTTT; CDR3: CASRVLGQGDEKLFF
J: TRBJ2-2; D: .; size: .; V: TRBV11-1; DNA: TGTGCCAGCAGCCCGCAAAACACCGGGGAGCTGTTTTTT; CDR3: CASSPQNTGELFF
J: TRBJ1-2; D: .; size: .; V: TRBV6-6; DNA: TGTGCCAGCAGTGACCTACAGAGAGCTAACTATGGCTACACCTTC; CDR3: CASSDLQRANYGYTF
J: TRBJ1-1; D: .; size: .; V: TRBV29-1; DNA: TGCAGCGTTGAAGGGCAGATGAACACTGAAGCTTTCTTT; CDR3: CSVEGQMNTEAFF
J: TRBJ2-1; D: TRBD2; size: .; V: TRBV6-1; DNA: TGTGCCAGCAGGAGAACTAGCGGGGGGGCGGAGTTCTTC; CDR3: CASRRTSGGAEFF
J: TRBJ2-1; D: .; size: .; V: TRBV7-9; DNA: TGTGCCAGCAGCTTATCTTTACTCAGCTACAATGAGCAGTTCTTC; CDR3: CASSLSLLSYNEQFF
J: TRBJ2-2; D: .; size: .; V: TRBV7-2; DNA: TGTGCCAGCAGCTTAGCATCCGGGTCTGGGGAGCTGTTTTTT; CDR3: CASSLASGSGELFF
J: TRBJ1-1; D: .; size: .; V: TRBV10-2; DNA: TGCGCCAGCACCGCCCCGGGCACTGAAGCTTTCTTT; CDR3: CASTAPGTEAFF
J: TRBJ1-1; D: .; size: .; V: TRBV19; DNA: TGTGCCAGTAGCCCCGGACCTAAGGGTCCAGGGAACACTGAAGCTTTCTTT; CDR3: CASSPGPKGPGNTEAFF
J: TRBJ2-4; D: TRBD1; size: .; V: TRBV28; DNA: TGTGCCAGCAGTCCAGGACAGGGAGCCAAAAACATTCAGTACTTC; CDR3: CASSPGQGAKNIQYF
J: TRBJ2-7; D: TRBD2; size: .; V: TRBV13; DNA: TGTGCCAGCAGCTTAGGAGCGGGAGTTTCCTACGAGCAGTACTTC; CDR3: CASSLGAGVSYEQYF
J: TRBJ2-1; D: .; size: .; V: TRBV29-1; DNA: TGCAGCGCCCAAGGCGACATCTCCTACAATGAGCAGTTCTTC; CDR3: CSAQGDISYNEQFF
J: TRBJ2-3; D: .; size: .; V: TRBV29-1; DNA: TGCAGCGTTGATCGAGGGGCCCGCACAGATACGCAGTATTTT; CDR3: CSVDRGARTDTQYF
J: TRBJ2-3; D: TRBD2; size: .; V: TRBV27; DNA: TGTGCCAGCAGTTTAGCGGGAGTGGGATATACGCAGTATTTT; CDR3: CASSLAGVGYTQYF
J: TRBJ1-1; D: .; size: .; V: TRBV28; DNA: TGTGCCAGCAGTTTACCCCCCGGGTCCGGGAACACTGAAGCTTTCTTT; CDR3: CASSLPPGSGNTEAFF
J: TRBJ1-5; D: .; size: once; V: TRBV29-1; DNA: TGCAGCCCCGAGGGGGGGGGCGGTCAGCCCCAGCATTTT; CDR3: CSPEGGGGQPQHF
J: TRBJ2-1; D: .; size: .; V: TRBV19; DNA: TGTGCCAGTAGTATAGATCCCGGGGGCGGATACAATGAGCAGTTCTTC; CDR3: CASSIDPGGGYNEQFF
J: TRBJ1-5; D: .; size: .; V: TRBV28; DNA: TGTGCCAGCAGTTTTCGGAATAAAGGTCCCCAGCATTTT; CDR3: CASSFRNKGPQHF
J: TRBJ1-2; D: .; size: .; V: TRBV9; DNA: TGTGCCAGCAGCGCAGACACCATTCGCGGCTACACCTTC; CDR3: CASSADTIRGYTF
J: TRBJ2-7; D: .; size: .; V: TRBV28; DNA: TGTGCCAGCAGTTTATTGTTATCCGCGACAGGAGCCTACGAGCAGTACTTC; CDR3: CASSLLLSATGAYEQYF
J: TRBJ1-5; D: .; size: .; V: TRBV27; DNA: TGTGCCAGCAGTTTATCGGGGGTTACAGGGAATCAGCCCCAGCATTTT; CDR3: CASSLSGVTGNQPQHF
J: TRBJ2-6; D: .; size: .; V: TRBV13; DNA: TGTGCCAGCAGCGTAGCAGGGAGCTCTGGGGCCAACGTCCTGACTTTC; CDR3: CASSVAGSSGANVLTF
J: TRBJ2-5; D: .; size: .; V: TRBV2; DNA: TGTGCCAGCAGTGATGAGGTACAAGAGACCCAGTACTTC; CDR3: CASSDEVQETQYF
J: TRBJ2-5; D: .; size: .; V: TRBV10-3; DNA: TGTGCCATCAGGGCCCCCGGGGTCGAGACCCAGTACTTC; CDR3: CAIRAPGVETQYF
J: TRBJ1-2; D: TRBD1; size: .; V: TRBV28; DNA: TGTGCCAGCAGAGGGACAGGCTATGGCTACACCTTC; CDR3: CASRGTGYGYTF
J: TRBJ2-1; D: .; size: .; V: TRBV5-4; DNA: TGTGCCAGCAGCGGAGCGGATAGGCAGTACAATGAGCAGTTCTTC; CDR3: CASSGADRQYNEQFF
J: TRBJ2-6; D: TRBD1; size: .; V: TRBV5-4; DNA: TGTGCCAGCAGCCCCCCACGACAGGGATCTGGGGCCAACGTCCTGACTTTC; CDR3: CASSPPRQGSGANVLTF
J: TRBJ2-2; D: TRBD2; size: .; V: TRBV30; DNA: TGTGCCTGGAGTGTGTGGCTAGCGGGACCTAACACCGGGGAGCTGTTTTTT; CDR3: CAWSVWLAGPNTGELFF
J: TRBJ1-3; D: TRBD1; size: .; V: TRBV7-8; DNA: TGTGCCAGCAGCCATTCAGGGGGCCCTAGCTCTGGAAACACCATATATTTT; CDR3: CASSHSGGPSSGNTIYF
J: TRBJ2-5; D: .; size: .; V: TRBV27; DNA: TGTGCCAGCAGCCGCGATCTTGACACTTTGGGAGAAGAGACCCAGTACTTC; CDR3: CASSRDLDTLGEETQYF
J: TRBJ2-7; D: TRBD2; size: .; V: TRBV5-1; DNA: TGCGCCAGCAGCCTACTAGCGGGGGCCCCCTACGAGCAGTACTTC; CDR3: CASSLLAGAPYEQYF
J: TRBJ2-2; D: .; size: .; V: TRBV7-3; DNA: TGTGCCAGCAGCCTATCTGGCGGGGAGCTGTTTTTT; CDR3: CASSLSGGELFF